A selection of T cell receptor beta chains follows, all from one sample in a study of CD4 and CD8 cells across lung adenocarcinoma regions. From the PCR reads, TCRdb called clonotypes with MiXCR, one entry per CDR3 protein. Of roughly 12,000 distinct CDR3 sequences listed, roughly 60% are singletons. Sequencing input: CD8+ T cells from the margin of a lung tumor. The origin of the receptors is a female donor with lung adenocarcinoma. The CD4 and CD8 labels of this study may be unreliable. Both conserved end residues are part of each CDR3. D genes are given only for firm matches. Clone size appears in some rows only: once, few, many, or a class for an expanded clone.

D	size	V	J	length	DNA	CDR3
.	.	TRBV6-1	TRBJ1-2	10	TGTGCCAGCAGTGAATTCGGCTACACCTTC	CASSEFGYTF
.	.	TRBV4-1	TRBJ2-1	13	TGCGCCAGCAGCGCCGACTACTACAATGAGCAGTTCTTC	CASSADYYNEQFF
.	.	TRBV10-1	TRBJ2-4	16	TGCGCCAGCAGTGATAACAGCCTGTGGGCCACAGATATTCAGTACTTC	CASSDNSLWATDIQYF
.	many	TRBV11-2	TRBJ1-6	14	TGTGCCAGCAGCTTAGGACAGAAAGATTCACCCCTCCACTTT	CASSLGQKDSPLHF
.	.	TRBV10-2	TRBJ2-7	13	TGCGCCAGGGGGGGGGGGGCCAAAGATACGCAGTACTTC	CARGGGAKDTQYF
.	.	TRBV10-1	TRBJ2-5	16	TGCGCCAGCGGGGGGAACAGGGGGGGGGCCACAGATACCCAGTACTTC	CASGGNRGGATDTQYF
.	.	TRBV7-2	TRBJ2-5	15	TGTGCCAGCAGCTTCGTTGGGGGCGGCAAAGAGACCCAGTACTTC	CASSFVGGGKETQYF
.	.	TRBV7-3	TRBJ2-7	11	TGTGGAAGGGGGGGGGACAACGAGCAGTACTTC	CGRGGDNEQYF
TRBD1	.	TRBV6-1	TRBJ2-3	16	TGTGCCAGCAGTGCTAGGGGGCAGCGAACCACAAATACGCAGTATTTT	CASSARGQRTTNTQYF
.	.	TRBV6-1	TRBJ1-4	14	TGTGCCAGCAGGACGATGGGGACTAATGAAAAACTGTTTTTT	CASRTMGTNEKLFF
.	.	TRBV10-2	TRBJ2-3	13	TGCGCAGCGGGGCTGTGGGACACAGATATGCAGTATTTT	CAAGLWDTDMQYF
.	.	TRBV6-1	TRBJ1-3	13	TGTGCCAGCAGTGAAATAGCGGCAGGTCGATGGCATTTT	CASSEIAAGRWHF
.	.	TRBV27	TRBJ2-1	12	TGTGCCAGCAACAGAGGGACAACTGAGCAGTTCTTC	CASNRGTTEQFF
.	few	TRBV4-1	TRBJ1-2	15	TGCGCCAGCAGCCAAGAAATCACGGGCCTCGCGGGCTACACCTTC	CASSQEITGLAGYTF
TRBD2	.	TRBV6-1	TRBJ2-4	14	TGTGGCGGCAGGGAAGCCGGGGGGAAAAACATGCAGTATTTC	CGGREAGGKNMQYF
TRBD2	few	TRBV6-5	TRBJ2-3	13	TGTGCCAGCAGGCGGGGGGGCACAGATACGCAGTATTTT	CASRRGGTDTQYF
.	.	TRBV27	TRBJ1-2	14	TGTGCCAGCAGTAACGGGGCGGGCGCCTATGGCTACACCTTC	CASSNGAGAYGYTF
TRBD2	.	TRBV3-1	TRBJ2-1	19	TGTGCCAGCAGCTTGGAGGGACTAGCGGGGGCCCTCTCCTACAATGAGCAGTTCTTC	CASSLEGLAGALSYNEQFF